The TCR beta chain under discussion was sequenced for a study of blood T cell repertoires in COVID-19. Study as a whole: Researchers got acute and convalescent COVID-19 samples from the United States, Italy and Spain.

The CDR3 is 12 residues long. V was pared by 4 bases and J by 8 bases, with 11 bases between. The germline gives CDR1 LNHNV, CDR2 YYDKDF (reference sequence). The method was immunoSEQ multiplex PCR; TCRdb's version includes in-frame clones alone and lacks a portion of them. This table has some 140,000 clones, 70% to 80% appearing once. This TCR was recovered from a human donor in a cohort sampled during active COVID-19. The sequenced material came from peripheral blood. This chain joins TRBV15 and TRBJ1-2; weak D call: TRBD1 (6 bases). This chain's CDR3 is CATSTGVGGYTF. CDR3 nucleotide sequence: TGTGCCACCAGCACAGGGGTAGGGGGCTACACCTTC.